The rows below give T cell receptor beta chains drawn from one sample of a study of blood T cell repertoires in COVID-19. TCRdb's table, derived via immunoSEQ multiplex PCR, lists solely in-frame clones and lacks some. This table has hundreds of thousands of clones, 86% appearing once. Sequencing was carried out using PBMCs or T cells enriched from blood (not recorded which). The receptors here all came from a woman aged 50 to 60 who had recovered from COVID-19. CDR3s include the opening cysteine and the closing phenylalanine or tryptophan. D genes are given only for firm matches. Some rows have no size entry. The others give once, few or many, or a class for an expanded clone.

>TRBD1|TRBV15|15|TRBJ1-4|few
CATSRDRTGVEKLFF
TGTGCCACCAGCAGAGATCGGACAGGGGTCGAAAAACTGTTTTTT
>-|TRBV19|16|TRBJ1-3|-
CASSQYRQISGNTIYF
TGTGCCAGTAGTCAATACCGACAAATCTCTGGAAACACCATATATTTT
>-|TRBV4-1|14|TRBJ1-2|few
CASSQEIRRVGYTF
TGCGCCAGCAGCCAAGAAATTCGACGGGTTGGCTACACCTTC
>-|TRBV29-1|12|TRBJ2-7|-
CSVDFRGGEQYF
TGCAGCGTAGATTTCCGGGGTGGCGAGCAGTACTTC
>TRBD2|TRBV6-2/TRBV6-3|16|TRBJ2-5|-
CASSHNDLAGIETQYF
TGTGCCAGCAGCCATAATGACCTAGCGGGGATTGAGACCCAGTACTTC
>-|TRBV5-4|16|TRBJ2-6|-
CASIGWGEAGANVLTF
TGTGCCAGCATAGGATGGGGAGAGGCTGGGGCCAACGTCCTGACTTTC
>-|TRBV11-3|15|TRBJ2-1|-
CASSHDRGASNEQFF
TGTGCCAGCAGCCACGACCGGGGGGCGTCTAATGAGCAGTTCTTC
>-|TRBV6-5|12|TRBJ2-2|once
CASGTGGRELFF
TGTGCCAGTGGGACCGGGGGGCGGGAGCTGTTTTTT
>-|TRBV4-3|13|TRBJ2-5|-
CASSLRVGEEQYF
TGCGCCTCATCACTCCGGGTCGGGGAAGAGCAGTACTTC
>TRBD1|TRBV6-1|17|TRBJ2-7|-
CASSGNVGQGAYYEQYF
TGTGCCAGCAGTGGTAACGTGGGACAGGGGGCCTACTACGAGCAGTACTTC
>TRBD2|TRBV4-1|16|TRBJ2-1|-
CASSQDPAGAYNEQFF
TGCGCCAGCAGCCAAGACCCAGCGGGGGCCTACAATGAGCAGTTCTTC
>TRBD1|TRBV9|15|TRBJ1-2|-
CASSASGTGRDGYTF
TGTGCCAGCAGTGCCTCCGGGACAGGGAGGGATGGCTACACCTTC
>TRBD2|TRBV9|18|TRBJ2-3|-
CASSMTSGSHLQEDTQYF
TGTGCCAGCAGCATGACTAGCGGGAGCCACTTACAGGAGGATACGCAGTATTTT
>TRBD1|TRBV7-2|13|TRBJ2-7|-
CASSSRRGYEQYF
TGTGCCAGCAGCTCCCGCAGGGGGTACGAGCAGTACTTC
>-|TRBV5-1|16|TRBJ1-2|-
CASSFLQGFLNYGYTF
TGCGCCAGCAGCTTTCTACAGGGATTTCTTAACTATGGCTACACCTTC
>TRBD1|TRBV27|14|TRBJ1-4|-
CASRNTGEVEKLFF
TGTGCCAGCAGGAACACAGGGGAAGTTGAAAAACTGTTTTTT
>TRBD1|TRBV13|19|TRBJ2-2|-
CASRAASGRTGVNTGELFF
TGTGCCAGCAGGGCGGCGAGCGGTCGGACAGGGGTAAACACCGGGGAGCTGTTTTTT
>-|TRBV7-8|17|TRBJ1-3|-
CASSLYAGGSRGNTIYF
TGTGCCAGCAGCTTATATGCGGGCGGTTCGAGAGGAAACACCATATATTTT
>-|TRBV30|13|TRBJ2-7|-
CAWGYRVGVEQYF
TGTGCCTGGGGGTACAGGGTGGGCGTCGAGCAGTACTTC
>TRBD1|TRBV3-1/TRBV3-2|14|TRBJ1-6|-
CASSVQGIGTPLHF
TGTGCCAGCAGCGTACAGGGGATTGGTACACCCCTCCACTTT
>-|TRBV6-1|15|TRBJ1-2|-
CASSENEGFKGGYTF
TGTGCCAGCAGTGAAAATGAGGGATTTAAGGGTGGCTACACCTTC
>-|TRBV10-3|12|TRBJ1-3|once
CAIRMAGNTIYF
TGTGCCATCAGGATGGCCGGAAACACCATATATTTT
>TRBD2|TRBV24-1|20|TRBJ2-7|-
CATSDLFGKTSGRSSYEQYF
TGTGCCACCAGTGATTTATTTGGAAAAACTAGCGGGAGGTCTTCCTACGAGCAGTACTTC
>-|TRBV24-1|18|TRBJ1-5|-
CATCKRAPAKDSHQPQHF
TGTGCCACCTGCAAGAGGGCCCCCGCCAAGGACAGTCATCAGCCCCAGCATTTT
>TRBD1|TRBV10-3|16|TRBJ1-4|-
CAISRGTGGPNEKLFF
TGTGCCATCAGTCGGGGGACAGGGGGCCCTAATGAAAAACTGTTTTTT
>TRBD1|TRBV7-9|15|TRBJ1-4|-
CASSLGGTGGEKLFF
TGTGCCAGCAGCTTAGGTGGGACAGGGGGTGAAAAACTGTTTTTT
>-|TRBV6-5|13|TRBJ1-1|-
CASSSSGGVEAFF
TGTGCCAGCAGCTCCTCCGGGGGGGTGGAAGCTTTCTTT
>-|TRBV29-1|12|TRBJ2-1|-
CSGTRGSNEQFF
TGCAGCGGAACCCGGGGGTCCAATGAGCAGTTCTTC
>-|TRBV5-1|14|TRBJ1-2|-
CASSLVVANYGYTF
TGCGCCAGCAGCTTGGTGGTAGCAAACTATGGCTACACCTTC
>-|TRBV4-1|16|TRBJ1-3|few
CASSDMGQGPGNTIYF
TGCGCCAGCAGCGACATGGGCCAGGGGCCGGGAAACACCATATATTTT
>-|TRBV2|14|TRBJ1-1|-
CASSEGFRGTEAFF
TGTGCCAGCAGTGAAGGGTTTAGGGGAACTGAAGCTTTCTTT
>TRBD2|TRBV5-1|14|TRBJ2-7|-
CASSPGTSDNEQYF
TGCGCCAGCAGCCCCGGGACTAGCGACAACGAGCAGTACTTC
>TRBD2|TRBV4-2|17|TRBJ2-3|-
CASSHQAGLAGDHTQYF
TGTGCCAGCAGCCACCAAGCGGGGCTAGCGGGAGATCATACGCAGTATTTT
>TRBD2|TRBV19|16|TRBJ2-2|-
CASSILRGGPTGELFF
TGTGCCAGTAGTATTCTGCGGGGGGGCCCCACCGGGGAGCTGTTTTTT
>-|TRBV19|13|TRBJ1-5|-
CASSRDTTLPQHF
TGTGCCAGTAGTAGGGACACCACCCTGCCCCAGCATTTT
>TRBD1|TRBV18|13|TRBJ2-5|-
CASTGQGRETQYF
TGTGCCAGCACAGGACAGGGGCGAGAGACCCAGTACTTC
>TRBD1|TRBV30|14|TRBJ1-1|-
CAWSPGTGGTEAFF
TGTGCCTGGAGTCCGGGGACAGGGGGCACTGAAGCTTTCTTT
>TRBD1|TRBV28|16|TRBJ1-2|-
CASSSPGTGANYGYTF
TGTGCCAGCAGTTCCCCGGGGACAGGGGCCAACTATGGCTACACCTTC
>-|TRBV9|13|TRBJ1-3|-
CASSPGGGNTIYF
TGTGCCAGCAGCCCCGGGGGTGGAAACACCATATATTTT
>-|TRBV7-6|14|TRBJ1-1|-
CASSSARGNTEAFF
TGTGCCAGCAGCTCGGCACGGGGGAACACTGAAGCTTTCTTT
>-|TRBV4-3|15|TRBJ2-5|-
CASSQDHRVGETQYF
TGCGCCAGCAGCCAAGACCACAGGGTGGGAGAGACCCAGTACTTC
>-|TRBV21-1|17|TRBJ2-7|-
CASSQVGLAGGPLEQYF
TGTGCCAGCAGCCAGGTAGGACTAGCGGGGGGACCGTTGGAGCAGTACTTC
>-|TRBV28|14|TRBJ2-7|-
CASSLRGFNYEQYF
TGTGCCAGCAGTTTAAGGGGGTTTAACTACGAGCAGTACTTC
>TRBD1|TRBV5-4|14|TRBJ2-5|-
CASSGTAYQETQYF
TGTGCCAGCAGCGGGACAGCCTACCAAGAGACCCAGTACTTC
>TRBD2|TRBV7-9|14|TRBJ2-1|-
CAPQRLALYNEQFF
TGTGCCCCCCAGAGACTAGCCCTTTACAATGAGCAGTTCTTC
>TRBD1|TRBV6-2/TRBV6-3|14|TRBJ2-5|-
CASSWTGSEETQYF
TGTGCCAGCAGCTGGACAGGGTCGGAGGAGACCCAGTACTTC
>TRBD1|TRBV24-1|15|TRBJ2-3|-
CATSEFTGGTDTQYF
TGTGCCACCAGTGAGTTCACAGGGGGCACAGATACGCAGTATTTT
>TRBD2|TRBV5-6|16|TRBJ2-3|-
CASSGLAGEVADTQYF
TGTGCCAGCAGCGGATTAGCGGGAGAGGTAGCAGATACGCAGTATTTT
>TRBD1|TRBV7-3|22|TRBJ2-6|-
CASSLLGQGAALGPGFANVLTF
TGTGCCAGCAGCTTACTCGGACAGGGGGCCGCACTGGGGCCAGGTTTCGCCAACGTCCTGACTTTC
>-|TRBV19|13|TRBJ1-1|-
CASRDLKLTEAFF
TGTGCCAGCAGGGATCTCAAGCTCACTGAAGCTTTCTTT
>-|TRBV7-2|11|TRBJ2-7|-
CASSSGLGQYF
TGTGCCAGCAGCTCGGGACTCGGGCAGTACTTC
>TRBD2|TRBV5-1|16|TRBJ2-5|few
CASSLGGLPGEETQYF
TGCGCCAGCAGCTTGGGGGGACTACCGGGGGAGGAGACCCAGTACTTC
>-|TRBV12-3/TRBV12-4|13|TRBJ1-2|-
CASSLSRVYGYTF
TGTGCCAGCAGTTTAAGCCGCGTCTATGGCTACACCTTC